A single sample gave rise to the 13 T cell receptor beta chains below, sequenced in a study of OX40 agonist ivuxolimab in advanced cancers. Produced via immunoSEQ multiplex PCR; TCRdb's table is partial and in-frame only. The repertoire includes around 40,000 clones, roughly four fifths of them detected once, and about a sixth sits in the top ten. Sequenced here: CD4+ or CD8+ T cells sorted from blood, sampled in a trial of the OX40 agonist ivuxolimab. The source is an adult with an advanced solid tumor such as melanoma, head and neck, liver or kidney cancer.

This clone was counted only a few times. This sample includes further DNA sequences coding for the same CDR3. V gene TRBV19 combines with J gene TRBJ2-1; D possibly uses TRBD1 or TRBD2 (5 bases each). Trimming cost V 3 bases and J 4 bases, with 13 bases left between them. The CDR3 loop spans 15 amino acids. Germline V gene data show CDR1 as LNHDA and CDR2 as SQIVND (reference sequence). The CDR3 DNA follows: TGTGCCAGTAGTATGGGCCTGGGGGTTTACAATGAGCAGTTCTTC. Protein sequence: CASSMGLGVYNEQFF. Supplemented by reference TRBV19 and TRBJ2-1, the full variable domain reads DGGITQSPKYLFRKEGQNVTLSCEQNLNHDAMYWYRQDPGQGLRLIYYSQIVNDFQKGDIAEGYSVSREKKESFPLTVTSAQKNPTAFYLCASSMGLGVYNEQFFGPGTRLTVL.

The sample holds one count of this clone. The chain couples TRBV5-1 to TRBJ1-2; no firm D call. The length of the CDR3 is 12 residues. The germline gives CDR1 SGHRS, CDR2 YFSETQ. The V gene lost 0 bases and the J gene lost 10 bases, with 10 bases spanning the gap. The CDR3 DNA follows: TGCGCCAGCAGCTTGGTTGGCGGAAACTACACCTTC. Translated, it gives CASSLVGGNYTF.

This clone was recorded a few times. The CDR3 DNA is TGCGCCAGCAGCCAGACTGTGGGACAGGGAGGAAAACTGTTTTTT. Amino acids: CASSQTVGQGGKLFF. The J gene is TRBJ1-4, the V gene TRBV4-1, with TRBD1 matching over 9 bases. The CDR3 contains 15 residues. Trimming at V came to 3 bases and at J to 10 bases, leaving 9 bases not matched to a gene. The germline CDR1 and CDR2 sequences are MGHRA and YSYEKL.

The chain is built from TRBV4-2 and TRBJ2-3, with 11 bases fitting TRBD2. The CDR3 loop spans 17 amino acids. Germline assignment: CDR1 LGHNA and CDR2 YNFKEQ. The J segment lost 2 bases and the V segment lost 4 bases, leaving 8 bases of the junction unmatched. The DNA for the CDR3 is TGTGCCAGCAGCCCCGAGGCGGGACTAGCGGACACAGATACGCAGTATTTT. Translated: CASSPEAGLADTDTQYF.

This clone turned up a few times. V and J are TRBV28 and TRBJ2-7; TRBD1 matches at 9 bases. The CDR3 is 15 amino acids. The V segment lost 3 bases and the J segment 3 bases; nucleotides outside the gene matches: 6. Per germline, CDR1 MDHEN and CDR2 SYDVKM. The CDR3 protein is CASSLAGQGIYEQYF. The CDR3 DNA follows: TGTGCCAGCAGTTTGGCGGGACAGGGAATCTACGAGCAGTACTTC.

The rearrangement uses TRBV7-8 and TRBJ2-5, with D possibly TRBD2 on 5 matching bases. The V and J ends lost 2 bases and 5 bases respectively, with 18 bases between them. There are 16 residues in the CDR3. From germline, CDR1 is SGHVS and CDR2 FQNEAQ. The CDR3 nucleotides read TGTGCCAGCAGCTTAAGCGGTATTAGCATGGGCGAGACCCAGTACTTC. Its protein product is CASSLSGISMGETQYF.

The chain couples TRBV27 to TRBJ2-7; 7 bases fit TRBD1. The J segment lost 3 bases and the V segment lost 3 bases, leaving 8 bases of the junction unmatched. This CDR3 contains 15 residues. CDR1 MNHEY and CDR2 SMNVEV come from the germline V gene (reference sequence). CDR3 in DNA: TGTGCCAGCAGTTTTACCGGGACAGCTAGCTACGAGCAGTACTTC. It is translated as CASSFTGTASYEQYF.

The rearrangement uses TRBV11-3 and TRBJ2-1; a possible D gene is TRBD2 (6 bases). Germline V gene lookup returns CDR1 SGHNT and CDR2 YENEEA. V lost 6 bases and J lost 4, with 10 bases in between. The CDR3 length is 13 residues. The CDR3 reads CASSAGLYNEQFF. The CDR3, as DNA: TGTGCCAGCAGTGCGGGATTGTACAATGAGCAGTTCTTC.

The gene calls are TRBV6-6 and TRBJ2-1; D remains ambiguous. The ends were cut back, 0 bases at V and 7 bases at J, with 4 bases in the middle. From germline, CDR1 is MNHNY and CDR2 SVGAGI (reference sequence). CDR3 length: 12 residues. CDR3 residues: CASSYSRNEQFF. CDR3 nucleotides: TGTGCCAGCAGTTACTCGAGGAATGAGCAGTTCTTC.

V and J are TRBV5-6 and TRBJ1-1, with a tentative D call TRBD1 (6 bases). CDR1 and CDR2 (germline): SGHDT, YYEEEE. This CDR3 has 15 amino acids. V was trimmed by 4 bases and J by 8 bases, leaving 21 bases between them. Here the CDR3 DNA reads TGTGCCAGCAGCAACTACAGGGTGGGCCTTTTCGAAGCTTTCTTT. It specifies CASSNYRVGLFEAFF. The full variable domain, rest sourced from reference TRBV5-6 and TRBJ1-1, is DAGVTQSPTHLIKTRGQQVTLRCSPKSGHDTVSWYQQALGQGPQFIFQYYEEEERQRGNFPDRFSGHQFPNYSSELNVNALLLGDSALYLCASSNYRVGLFEAFFGQGTRLTVV.

The chain employs TRBV28 and TRBJ1-1, with D possibly TRBD1 on 5 matching bases. Per germline, CDR1 MDHEN and CDR2 SYDVKM. CDR3 length: 13 residues. Trimming removed 2 bases at V and 6 bases at J, with 10 bases between. The CDR3 DNA reads TGTGCCAGCAGTTTACCCGGGACGCCTGAAGCTTTCTTT. It encodes CASSLPGTPEAFF.

The V and J genes are TRBV28 and TRBJ1-1; D uncertain. This CDR3 contains 18 residues. Trimming took off 1 base at V and 1 base at J, with 19 bases between the two ends. Germline V gene data show CDR1 as MDHEN and CDR2 as SYDVKM. The CDR3 coding sequence is TGTGCCAGCAGTTTATTCGGCTGGGGAGGACGGGGGAACACTGAAGCTTTCTTT. It codes for CASSLFGWGGRGNTEAFF.

The count of this clone is one. The rearrangement joins TRBV4-2 to TRBJ2-3, with 9 positions matching TRBD2. The CDR3 is 15 amino acids. Per germline, CDR1 LGHNA and CDR2 YNFKEQ. With V trimmed by 5 bases and J by 1 base, 4 bases remained unmatched. In DNA form, the CDR3 reads TGTGCCAGCAGCGCAGCTAGCGGGGGCACAGATACGCAGTATTTT. Protein product: CASSAASGGTDTQYF.